This TCR beta chain stems from a study of chemoradiotherapy in HPV16-positive cancers. Study-level information: Two HPV16-positive patients' cells yielded candidate HPV-specific clones and common motifs.

Repertoires were generated with immunoSEQ multiplex PCR, while TCRdb's copy carries only in-frame clones and drops some. Found here are 9,500 to 15,000 clones, more than 60% of them singletons; the top ten hold 0.9% to 0.95%. A note on this clone: Its antigen is still unknown.

Study-wide findings and caveats: Only a couple of HPV16-positive patients supplied the functional HPV-specificity definition. Candidate HPV-specific clones and E7-related TCR motifs grew in tumor during treatment. Better recurrence-free survival went with HPV-responsive T-cell expansion in HPV16-positive patients.

The CDR3 spans 14 residues. The germline V gene encodes CDR1 MNHEY and CDR2 SMNVEV (reference sequence). Trimming at V came to 4 bases and at J to 4 bases, leaving 3 bases not matched to a gene. This rearrangement joins TRBV27 to TRBJ1-2; 10 bases fit TRBD1. Sample collection occurred from a patient who underwent chemoradiotherapy. This receptor was identified in a human donor with HPV-associated anogenital cancer. The CDR3 region has the DNA TGTGCCAGCAGTTCGACAGGGGGCGGCTATGGCTACACCTTC. Translation gives CASSSTGGGYGYTF.